This T cell receptor (beta chain) was profiled in a study of molecular identifiers for immune sequencing clone quantification (dated by TCRdb to 2016 to 2019). Some background on the complete study: For a replicate experiment, RNA from roughly 21,000 or 96,000 naive CD8 T cells was divided into five aliquots, of which four were sequenced. This methods study used CD8 T cells to benchmark TCR RNA copy counting and molecular-identifier clustering-based TCR repertoire sequencing (MIDCIRS). The research as a whole found: The sizes of highly expanded clones could end up underestimated when identical TCR molecules share a barcode. Spiked-in Jurkat TCR RNA equal to a single cell's worth was reported to be detectable even within one million naive CD8 T cells. When barcode sub-clustering was omitted, TCR diversity was inflated by chimeric consensus sequences, with chimeras reaching as high as 47%. In CMV-specific effector cells, clones with more than 20 RNA copies contained over 98% of molecules, whereas in naive cells such clones contained under 1% of molecules. The naive libraries included spiked-in Jurkat TCR RNA (roughly ten copies' worth), and this Jurkat TCR RNA is not part of the donor repertoire. Modeling gave about 3.2 recovered TCR RNA copies per cell versus approximately 11 by digital PCR, implying 25% to 30% capture efficiency.

Libraries of naive CD8 T cells were built from approximately 22,000 to 940,000 sorted cells, with 10%, 30% or 50% of the purified RNA used. Naive CD8 T cells were FACS-sorted as CD8+CD4-CCR7+CD45RA+ on a BD FACSAria II into RLT Plus buffer. To test detection sensitivity, Jurkat RNA equivalent to more than 9 TCR copies was spiked into samples of about 18,000-1,000,000 naive CD8 T cells. Enrichment of CD8 T cells was performed with RosetteSep CD8+ T Cell Enrichment Cocktail and Ficoll-Paque, after which ACK red cell lysis was carried out. The germline V gene (reference sequence) specifies LNHDA as CDR1 and SQIVND as CDR2. A distance of 16 bases separates the germline ends of V and J, which lose 6 bases and 7 bases respectively. The CDR3 goes from the cysteine to the phenylalanine over 14 residues. This entry keeps only the CDR3 DNA: 42 bases, framed from base 1. The table lists this clonotype with a few counts. The target of this receptor is not known. Per-nucleotide qualities are absent, and no much larger clonotype sits a single base away.

Library prep was done by PCR. Instrument used: NextSeq 500. Preparation of bulk TCR libraries followed a previously described approach, with the TCR primers listed in Table S5. The Qiagen AllPrep DNA/RNA kit was used to purify total RNA. Before any analysis, reads coming from multiple sequencing runs of the same library were combined into one pool. The paper's processing steps were these. Only reads with exact TCR constant sequence were kept, trimmed to 150 nt, and grouped by their 12-nt molecular barcodes. Reads in each barcode group were sub-clustered using a 15% Levenshtein threshold, and a quality-weighted consensus sequence was built for each RNA molecule. Non-functional sequences were filtered out, along with any lower-count sequence sitting one edit away from another sequence. On the basis of fitting two negative binomial distributions, barcode sub-clusters with fewer than 20% of the maximum read count were discarded. TCRdb cleaned the public reads at Q25 with fastp, built clones with MiXCR and kept in-frame beta chains. Entries are consolidated by CDR3 protein sequence, retaining the most common genes and DNA. TCRdb assigned the V and J calls; the authors' analysis was not used. The table for this sample lists more than 95,000 distinct CDR3 sequences; approximately 24% of them were counted only once. The ten largest clones represent under 1% of the sample.

This sequence was found in a human donor in good health. Some libraries in this study had Jurkat cell RNA spiked in. The material sequenced was naive CD8+ T cells from blood, with Jurkat cell RNA spiked in. The sample's cell subset or site label, in plain terms: FACS-sorted CD8+CD4-CCR7+CD45RA+ naive T cells. The chain couples TRBV19 to TRBJ2-1; TRBD2 is a weak D gene call, 5 bases matching. For the CDR3, the sequence is CASSYLVPGNEQFF. The DNA reads TGTGCCAGTAGCTATCTGGTCCCGGGGAATGAGCAGTTCTTC.